Below, 14 T cell receptor beta chains from the same sample are listed, as sequenced in a study of cytomegalovirus exposure and HLA in healthy donors. Produced via immunoSEQ multiplex PCR; TCRdb's table is partial and in-frame only. This table has 180,000 or so clones, 85% to 90% appearing once. Source material: PBMCs. The receptors derive from a woman aged 25 to 39 in good health and CMV-seronegative.

The chain joins TRBV5-6 to TRBJ2-5, with D tentatively TRBD1 (6 bases). V shed 1 base and J shed 2 bases, with 9 bases lying between them. CDR3 size: 14 residues. Germline V gene sequence: CDR1 SGHDT, CDR2 YYEEEE. The CDR3 nucleotides are TGTGCCAGCAGCTTGAGAGGACAGCAAGAGACCCAGTACTTC. Translation: CASSLRGQQETQYF.

V is TRBV4-1 and J is TRBJ1-1, with D maybe TRBD1 (5 bases). This CDR3 is built from 18 residues. Germline V CDR1 and CDR2: MGHRA, YSYEKL. Between the trimmed V and J ends, which lost 3 bases and 5 bases, there was a span of 25 bases. CDR3 nucleotide sequence: TGCGCCAGCAGCCAGGGTCGCGGGGGGGGAGCCGATAAAACTGAAGCTTTCTTT. Amino acid sequence: CASSQGRGGGADKTEAFF.

V gene TRBV6-1 combines with J gene TRBJ2-7; D not certain. Trimming took off 1 base at V and 1 base at J, with 8 bases between the two ends. The germline gives CDR1 MNHNS, CDR2 SASEGT. This CDR3 contains 14 residues. CDR3: CASSEGGPSYEQYF. CDR3 nucleotides: TGTGCCAGCAGTGAAGGAGGTCCATCCTACGAGCAGTACTTC.

The genes are TRBV7-6 and TRBJ2-6, with no clear D. V lost 4 bases and J lost 0, with 10 bases in between. The CDR3 runs to 16 residues. Germline V gene data show CDR1 as SGHVS and CDR2 as FNYEAQ. Here the CDR3 DNA reads TGTGCCAGCAGCTCCGCCGGTAGCTCTGGGGCCAACGTCCTGACTTTC. Protein: CASSSAGSSGANVLTF.

The CDR3: CASSESSGGPYEQYF. The CDR3 nucleotides are TGCGCCAGCAGTGAGTCTAGCGGGGGCCCCTACGAGCAGTACTTC. The chain joins TRBV10-2 to TRBJ2-7; TRBD2 matches at 9 bases. This CDR3 contains 15 residues. V shed 0 bases, J shed 2 bases, and the junction held 2 bases outside the gene matches. CDR1 WSHSY and CDR2 SAAADI come from the germline V gene.

This clone has a single count. The rearrangement uses TRBV5-1 and TRBJ2-1; possibly TRBD2 for D (5 bases). CDR1 SGHRS and CDR2 YFSETQ come from the germline V gene. V was shortened by 3 bases and J by 5 bases, with 12 bases between the two germline ends. The CDR3 runs to 14 residues. CDR3 region: CASSYTTRDNEQFF. The DNA of the CDR3 is TGCGCCAGCAGCTATACAACGAGGGACAATGAGCAGTTCTTC.

The CDR3 protein is CASRTGTGPEKLFF. The CDR3 nucleotides are TGTGCCAGCAGGACCGGGACAGGGCCTGAAAAACTGTTTTTT. V is TRBV6-6 and J is TRBJ1-4; 9 positions match TRBD1. The CDR3 contains 14 residues. Germline CDR1 reads MNHNY; CDR2 reads SVGAGI (reference sequence). V trimming: 6 bases; J trimming: 7 bases; junction bases outside the gene matches: 6.

The chain is built from TRBV6-1 and TRBJ2-7, with a weak D call TRBD1 (6 bases). The germline V gene has CDR1 MNHNS and CDR2 SASEGT. This CDR3 region has 11 residues. Trimming stripped 6 bases from V and 3 bases from J, with 6 bases between. CDR3 nucleotides: TGTGCCAGCAGACAGGGCTACGAGCAGTACTTC. Amino acid sequence: CASRQGYEQYF.

The V gene is TRBV4-2, the J gene TRBJ2-7; TRBD1 aligns across 7 bases. V lost 2 bases to trimming and J lost 4 bases; unmatched junction nucleotides: 5. There are 14 residues in the CDR3. Germline-derived CDR1 and CDR2 are LGHNA and YNFKEQ. CDR3 in DNA: TGTGCCAGCAGCCAACTTACAGGGGTGTACGAGCAGTACTTC. Protein sequence: CASSQLTGVYEQYF.

The J gene is TRBJ2-1, the V gene TRBV13; 8 bases align to TRBD2. The CDR3 is 15 amino acids. J gave up 4 bases and V 0 bases, and 2 bases lay outside the gene matches. Germline lookup yields CDR1 PRHDT and CDR2 FYEKMQ (reference sequence). For the CDR3, the DNA is TGTGCCAGCAGCTTAGGACTAGCGGCATACAATGAGCAGTTCTTC. As protein: CASSLGLAAYNEQFF.

In its sample, this clone was seen a few times. The chain is built from TRBV7-9 and TRBJ1-4; perhaps TRBD1 as D (6 bases). Germline V lookup: CDR1 SEHNR, CDR2 FQNEAQ (reference sequence). The CDR3 extends over 14 amino acids. Trimming pared 2 bases from V and 4 bases from J, leaving 8 bases between. The DNA for the CDR3 is TGTGCCAGCAGCTTACGGACAGATAATGAAAAACTGTTTTTT. It yields the protein CASSLRTDNEKLFF. The variable domain in full, with the rest retrieved from reference TRBV7-9 and TRBJ1-4, is DTGVSQNPRHKITKRGQNVTFRCDPISEHNRLYWYRQTLGQGPEFLTYFQNEAQLEKSRLLSDRFSAERPKGSFSTLEIQRTEQGDSAMYLCASSLRTDNEKLFFGSGTQLSVL.

The chain is built from TRBV27 and TRBJ1-5, with no clear D. Germline V gene data show CDR1 as MNHEY and CDR2 as SMNVEV (reference sequence). The CDR3 extends over 12 amino acids. Trimming took 6 bases from V and 5 from J, leaving 8 bases between them. Here the CDR3 DNA reads TGTGCCAGCAGCAACGGGGATCAGCCCCAGCATTTT. Protein sequence: CASSNGDQPQHF.

Remarks on this clone: This CDR3 is also generated by other DNA sequences in the sample. The chain has TRBV10-1 and TRBJ1-2; no clear D. The germline V and J ends were trimmed by 0 bases and 5 bases, with 7 bases remaining between them. The germline CDR1 and CDR2 sequences are WNHNN and SYGVQD (reference sequence). The CDR3 covers 13 residues. The CDR3 here is CASSESTDYGYTF. The CDR3 nucleotides read TGCGCCAGCAGTGAGTCAACAGATTATGGCTACACCTTC.

The chain carries TRBV6-1 and TRBJ1-1; D uncertain. Trimming stripped 7 bases from V and 7 bases from J, with 13 bases between. Germline V gene data show CDR1 as MNHNS and CDR2 as SASEGT. CDR3 length equals 12 residues. This CDR3 is CASIPQAYEAFF. CDR3 nucleotide sequence: TGTGCCAGCATACCGCAGGCCTATGAAGCTTTCTTT.